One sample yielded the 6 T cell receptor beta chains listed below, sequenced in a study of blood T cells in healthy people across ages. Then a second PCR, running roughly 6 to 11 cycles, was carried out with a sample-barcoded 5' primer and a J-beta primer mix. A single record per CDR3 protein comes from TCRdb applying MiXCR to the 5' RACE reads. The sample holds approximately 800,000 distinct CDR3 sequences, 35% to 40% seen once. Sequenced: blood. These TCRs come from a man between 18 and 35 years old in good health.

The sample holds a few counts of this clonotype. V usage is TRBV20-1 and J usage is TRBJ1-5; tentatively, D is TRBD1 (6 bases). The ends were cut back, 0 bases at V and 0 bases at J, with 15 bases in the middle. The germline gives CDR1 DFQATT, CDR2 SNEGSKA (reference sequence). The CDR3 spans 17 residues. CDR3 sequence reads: CSARDFTGSGSNQPQHF. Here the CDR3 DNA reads TGCAGTGCTAGAGACTTTACAGGGTCGGGTAGCAATCAGCCCCAGCATTTT.

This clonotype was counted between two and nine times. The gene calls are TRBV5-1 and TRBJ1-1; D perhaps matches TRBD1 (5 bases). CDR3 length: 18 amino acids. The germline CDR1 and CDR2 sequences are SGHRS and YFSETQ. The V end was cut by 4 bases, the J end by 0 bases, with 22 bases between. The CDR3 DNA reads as TGCGCCAGCAGCCCCCATAGCCCCGGGACCGATGTGAACACTGAAGCTTTCTTT. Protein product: CASSPHSPGTDVNTEAFF. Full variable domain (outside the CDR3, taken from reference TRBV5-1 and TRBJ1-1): KAGVTQTPRYLIKTRGQQVTLSCSPISGHRSVSWYQQTPGQGLQFLFEYFSETQRNKGNFPGRFSGRQFSNSRSEMNVSTLELGDSALYLCASSPHSPGTDVNTEAFFGQGTRLTVV.

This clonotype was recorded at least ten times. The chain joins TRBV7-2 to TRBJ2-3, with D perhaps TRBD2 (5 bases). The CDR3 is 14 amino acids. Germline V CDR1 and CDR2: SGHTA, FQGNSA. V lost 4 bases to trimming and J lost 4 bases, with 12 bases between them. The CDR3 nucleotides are TGTGCCAGCAGCTCACAACTAGGAGCAGATACGCAGTATTTT. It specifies CASSSQLGADTQYF.

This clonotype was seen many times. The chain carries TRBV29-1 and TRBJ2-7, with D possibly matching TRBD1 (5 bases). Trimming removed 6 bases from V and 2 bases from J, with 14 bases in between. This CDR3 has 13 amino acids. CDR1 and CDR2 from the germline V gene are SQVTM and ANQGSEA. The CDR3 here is CSVTTGMAYEQYF. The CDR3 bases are TGCAGCGTGACCACAGGAATGGCCTACGAGCAGTACTTC.

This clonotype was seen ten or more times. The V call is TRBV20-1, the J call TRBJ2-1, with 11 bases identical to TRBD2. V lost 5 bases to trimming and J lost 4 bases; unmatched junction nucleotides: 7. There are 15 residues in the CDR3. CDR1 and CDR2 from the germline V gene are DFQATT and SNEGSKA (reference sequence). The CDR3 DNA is TGCAGTGCTGGGGGACTAGCGGATATTTACAATGAGCAGTTCTTC. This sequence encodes CSAGGLADIYNEQFF.

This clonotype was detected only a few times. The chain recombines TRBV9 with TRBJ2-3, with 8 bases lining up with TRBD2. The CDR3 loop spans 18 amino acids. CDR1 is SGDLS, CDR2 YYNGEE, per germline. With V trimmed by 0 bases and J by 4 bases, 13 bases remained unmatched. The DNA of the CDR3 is TGTGCCAGCAGCGTAGGAAATCGGACTAGCCGATTCCCAGATACGCAGTATTTT. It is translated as CASSVGNRTSRFPDTQYF.